The clone carrying this TCR beta chain showed up just once. The data were taken from a study of blood T cell repertoires in COVID-19. Study-level background: Samples came from the United States, Italy and Spain, spanning acute and convalescent COVID-19. Sources were T cells, B-cell-depleted T cells, or PBMCs; the material itself was cDNA or gDNA.

The CDR3 length is 15 residues. The germline V and J ends were trimmed by 1 base and 1 base, with 10 bases remaining between them. The V gene's germline CDR1 is MGHDK and CDR2 SYGVNS. Original data processing: Amplified reference gene primers provided the basis for estimating nucleated cell counts. Method: immunoSEQ multiplex PCR; TCRdb's copy keeps in-frame clones and lacks some. The DNA was the basis for D and trimming; V, J and clone size are from that table. Found here are 70,000 or so clones, roughly 79% of them singletons; the top ten hold around 47%. The sequenced sample consisted of peripheral blood. This sequence joins TRBV25-1 and TRBJ2-5, with unresolved D. This clonotype originated in a human donor in a cohort sampled during active COVID-19. As DNA, the CDR3 is TGTGCCAGCAGTGAATCGGGTTCCCCCCAAGAGACCCAGTACTTC. This sequence encodes CASSESGSPQETQYF.